A selection of T cell receptor beta chains follows, all from one sample in a study of blood T cell repertoires in COVID-19. Generated by immunoSEQ multiplex PCR, the TCRdb table keeps only in-frame clones and is missing some. Of some 180,000 clones in the sample, 80% to 90% were seen once. Sequencing was done on a sample of peripheral blood. The receptors originated from a middle-aged woman with COVID-19, enrolled during active disease. Both conserved end residues are part of each CDR3. D genes are given only for firm matches. Only part of the rows carry a size: once, few, many, or a class if the clone is expanded.

d_call j_call clone_size v_call cdr3_aa cdr3_nt
. TRBJ1-2 . TRBV6-5 CASSYEGDRRAGGYTF TGTGCCAGCAGTTACGAGGGGGACCGGCGGGCGGGTGGCTACACCTTC
. TRBJ1-4 . TRBV12-3/TRBV12-4 CASRERVNEKLFF TGTGCCAGCAGGGAGAGGGTTAATGAAAAACTGTTTTTT
. TRBJ1-5 . TRBV6-5 CASSSTGGQPQHF TGTGCCAGCAGCTCTACGGGGGGTCAGCCCCAGCATTTT
. TRBJ1-2 few TRBV20-1 CSASTDHYGYTF TGCAGTGCTAGTACAGATCACTATGGCTACACCTTC
. TRBJ2-2 few TRBV25-1 CASTKAGPGELFF TGTGCCAGCACGAAAGCGGGTCCCGGGGAGCTGTTTTTT
. TRBJ1-4 . TRBV21-1 CASSKADRGNEKLFF TGTGCCAGCAGCAAAGCGGACAGGGGTAATGAAAAACTGTTTTTT
. TRBJ2-2 . TRBV10-3 CAKVPLARGWGGELFF TGTGCCAAGGTCCCTCTAGCGCGGGGTTGGGGCGGGGAGCTGTTTTTT
TRBD1 TRBJ2-1 . TRBV19 CASSISGTGAMNEQFF TGTGCCAGTAGTATATCGGGGACAGGGGCGATGAATGAGCAGTTCTTC
TRBD2 TRBJ2-1 . TRBV19 CASSIVGGGNEQFF TGTGCCAGTAGTATAGTGGGCGGGGGCAATGAGCAGTTCTTC
TRBD2 TRBJ2-1 once TRBV28 CASSFSGRRNEQFF TGTGCCAGCAGTTTTAGCGGGAGGCGGAATGAGCAGTTCTTC
. TRBJ2-4 . TRBV7-3 CASSLGATGNIQYF TGTGCCAGCAGCTTAGGCGCGACAGGAAACATTCAGTACTTC
TRBD2 TRBJ2-5 once TRBV10-1 CASSDGSGDRETQYF TGCGCCAGCAGTGACGGTAGCGGGGACCGGGAGACCCAGTACTTC
TRBD2 TRBJ2-1 . TRBV15 CATSRRPQTSGRQIDEQFF TGTGCCACCAGCAGACGCCCCCAGACTAGCGGGAGACAGATCGATGAGCAGTTCTTC
. TRBJ1-5 . TRBV28 CASSPQPDQPQHF TGTGCCAGCAGTCCCCAACCAGATCAGCCCCAGCATTTT
TRBD2 TRBJ2-7 few TRBV7-8 CASSSVEAGTYYEQYF TGTGCCAGCAGCTCCGTTGAAGCGGGAACCTACTACGAGCAGTACTTC
TRBD1 TRBJ1-4 once TRBV2 CASSLGTGGSEKLFF TGTGCCAGCAGTCTCGGGACAGGGGGCTCGGAAAAACTGTTTTTT
. TRBJ2-7 . TRBV18 CASSPPAGYYEQYF TGTGCCAGCTCACCACCGGCAGGGTACTACGAGCAGTACTTC
. TRBJ1-3 . TRBV19 CASSIERRTVSGNTIYF TGTGCCAGTAGTATAGAGCGTCGGACAGTCTCTGGAAACACCATATATTTT
TRBD1 TRBJ2-1 . TRBV4-1 CASSQTLGTGRPGGNNEQFF TGCGCCAGCAGCCAAACTCTGGGGACAGGGCGACCAGGGGGGAACAATGAGCAGTTCTTC
TRBD1 TRBJ1-2 . TRBV5-8 CASSSIQGATSYTF TGTGCCAGCAGCTCCATTCAGGGGGCGACCAGCTACACCTTC
TRBD1 TRBJ1-1 . TRBV18 CASSLGQGRMSTEAFF TGTGCCAGCTCTCTCGGACAGGGGAGAATGAGCACTGAAGCTTTCTTT
TRBD1 TRBJ2-2 . TRBV6-6 CASSYNSGQGLRLF TGTGCCAGCAGTTACAATTCGGGACAGGGTCTCAGGCTTTTT
TRBD1 TRBJ2-1 . TRBV25-1 CASSETGMNSDEQFF TGTGCCAGCAGTGAGACAGGGATGAATTCCGATGAGCAGTTCTTC
TRBD1 TRBJ1-1 . TRBV5-6 CASSLYGTGDGTEAFF TGTGCCAGCAGCTTGTACGGGACAGGGGATGGGACTGAAGCTTTCTTT